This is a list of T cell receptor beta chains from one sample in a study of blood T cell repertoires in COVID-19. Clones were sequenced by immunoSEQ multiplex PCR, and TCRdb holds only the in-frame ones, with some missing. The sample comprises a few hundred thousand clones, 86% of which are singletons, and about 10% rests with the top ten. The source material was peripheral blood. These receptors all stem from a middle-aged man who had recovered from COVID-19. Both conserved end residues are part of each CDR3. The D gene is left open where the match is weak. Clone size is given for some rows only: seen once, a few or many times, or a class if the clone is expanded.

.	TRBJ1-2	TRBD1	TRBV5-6	CASSLLRTGDYGYTF	TGTGCCAGCAGCTTGTTAAGGACAGGGGACTATGGCTACACCTTC
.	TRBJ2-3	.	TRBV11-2	CASSFSSTDTQYF	TGTGCCAGCAGCTTCTCTTCCACAGATACGCAGTATTTT
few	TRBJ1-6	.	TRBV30	CAWSLEGNSPLHF	TGTGCCTGGAGTTTAGAGGGCAATTCACCCCTCCACTTT
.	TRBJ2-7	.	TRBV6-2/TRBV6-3	CASSYMTPTDEQYF	TGTGCCAGCAGTTACATGACTCCCACCGACGAGCAGTACTTC
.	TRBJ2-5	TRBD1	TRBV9	CASSTKDRSETQYF	TGTGCCAGCAGCACCAAGGACAGGTCGGAGACCCAGTACTTC
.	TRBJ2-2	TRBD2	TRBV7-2	CASSWRESGELFF	TGTGCCAGCAGCTGGCGGGAGTCAGGGGAGCTGTTTTTT
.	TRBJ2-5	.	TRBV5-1	CASSSGQSKQETQYF	TGCGCCAGCAGCTCTGGACAATCAAAACAAGAGACCCAGTACTTC
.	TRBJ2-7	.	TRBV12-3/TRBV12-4	CASSFGRPYEQYF	TGTGCCAGCAGTTTCGGCAGGCCCTACGAGCAGTACTTC
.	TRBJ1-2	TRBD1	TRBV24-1	CATSYRGSYTF	TGTGCCACCAGCTACAGGGGAAGCTACACCTTC
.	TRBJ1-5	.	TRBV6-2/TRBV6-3	CASSYRGRSNQPQHF	TGTGCCAGCAGTTATAGAGGTCGTAGCAATCAGCCCCAGCATTTT
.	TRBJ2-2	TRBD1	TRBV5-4	CASSFHPQGANTGELFF	TGTGCCAGCAGCTTTCATCCACAGGGGGCGAACACCGGGGAGCTGTTTTTT
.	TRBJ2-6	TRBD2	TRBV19	CASNTATSGGATGANVLTF	TGTGCCAGTAACACGGCGACTAGCGGGGGGGCTACTGGGGCCAACGTCCTGACTTTC
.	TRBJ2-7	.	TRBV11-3	CASSSPTRGHEQYF	TGTGCCAGCAGCTCCCCTACCCGAGGCCACGAGCAGTACTTC
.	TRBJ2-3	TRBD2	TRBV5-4	CASSGTSVSDTQYF	TGTGCCAGCAGCGGGACTAGCGTTTCAGATACGCAGTATTTT
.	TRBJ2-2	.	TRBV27	CASSLGARAGELFF	TGTGCCAGCAGTTTAGGGGCTAGGGCCGGGGAGCTGTTTTTT